These 6 T cell receptor beta chains came from one sample sequenced in a study of T cell responses to AZD1222 COVID-19 vaccine. Repertoires were generated with immunoSEQ multiplex PCR, while TCRdb's copy carries only in-frame clones and drops some. The table shows 100,000 to 120,000 clones, with roughly 87% occurring only once. Sequences were derived from peripheral blood, sampled 28 days after the second AZD1222 dose. The receptors originated from an adult who received the AZD1222 COVID-19 vaccine.

The V gene is TRBV19, the J gene TRBJ2-5; 11 bases match TRBD2. Germline V gene sequence: CDR1 LNHDA, CDR2 SQIVND (reference sequence). The trim removed 8 bases at V and 5 bases at J, leaving 10 bases unmatched. The CDR3 has 15 amino acids. The CDR3 coding sequence is TGTGCCAGTTCTGGTAGCGGGAGGGCCTTTGAGACCCAGTACTTC. The encoded protein is CASSGSGRAFETQYF.

J is TRBJ2-7 and V is TRBV4-3; 9 bases agree with TRBD1. Germline V gene lookup returns CDR1 LGHNA and CDR2 YSLEER. V lost 1 base to trimming and J lost 4 bases; unmatched junction nucleotides: 2. This CDR3 contains 14 residues. The DNA for the CDR3 is TGCGCCAGCAGCCAAGTGGACAGGGGATACGAGCAGTACTTC. Its protein product is CASSQVDRGYEQYF.

The V and J genes are TRBV27 and TRBJ1-2; 8 bases are a match to TRBD1. Germline CDR1 reads MNHEY; CDR2 reads SMNVEV (reference sequence). The V segment lost 0 bases and the J segment 4 bases; nucleotides outside the gene matches: 4. CDR3 length: 15 amino acids. CDR3 region: CASSLSSQGAYGYTF. DNA of the CDR3: TGTGCCAGCAGTTTATCCTCGCAGGGGGCCTATGGCTACACCTTC.

V is TRBV15 and J is TRBJ2-7; TRBD2 aligns across 8 bases. V was clipped by 0 bases and J by 2 bases; unmatched bases: 6. Germline CDR1 reads LNHNV; CDR2 reads YYDKDF (reference sequence). This CDR3 has 16 amino acids. Written as DNA, the CDR3 is TGTGCCACCAGCAGAGATCCTGGGCGGGAGGCCTACGAGCAGTACTTC. Protein product: CATSRDPGREAYEQYF.

The chain has TRBV28 and TRBJ1-2, with D unresolved. Germline lookup yields CDR1 MDHEN and CDR2 SYDVKM. Trimming removed 6 bases from V and 7 bases from J, with 15 bases in between. CDR3 length: 13 residues. The CDR3 bases are TGTGCCAGCAGCCCCGACACGGTCGGTGGCTACACCTTC. This sequence encodes CASSPDTVGGYTF.

The chain carries TRBV7-9 and TRBJ2-3; D is unresolved. Trimming left V 1 base short and J 2 bases short, with 1 base between. Germline assignment: CDR1 SEHNR and CDR2 FQNEAQ (reference sequence). This CDR3 has 12 residues. The DNA of the CDR3 is TGTGCCAGCAGCTTAGACACAGATACGCAGTATTTT. Translation gives CASSLDTDTQYF. Filled out from reference TRBV7-9 and TRBJ2-3, the complete variable domain reads DTGVSQNPRHKITKRGQNVTFRCDPISEHNRLYWYRQTLGQGPEFLTYFQNEAQLEKSRLLSDRFSAERPKGSFSTLEIQRTEQGDSAMYLCASSLDTDTQYFGPGTRLTVL.